This T cell receptor beta chain is drawn from a study of T-cell memory formation after mild COVID-19. Study overall: TCR clusters were mostly confined to one donor each. Findings and caveats of the study: Clones from the second wave (peaking day 37) had unconfirmed SARS-CoV-2 specificity.

Via MiXCR, TCRdb re-called the 5' RACE reads, giving one row per CDR3 protein. The sample carries roughly 13,000 distinct CDR3 sequences, about 20% recorded once. A note on this clonotype: Its antigen is not identified.

The CDR3 loop spans 16 amino acids. The V gene's germline CDR1 is SGHRS and CDR2 YFSETQ. The V gene lost 5 bases and the J gene lost 3 bases, with 19 bases spanning the gap. The sequencing sample was made of PBMCs or a T cell subset sorted from them (not recorded which). This chain links TRBV5-1 with TRBJ2-3; D is tentatively TRBD1 or TRBD2 (5 bases each). This TCR derives from an adult woman who had mild COVID-19 (a few samples of this study predate the infection). Cell type and time point are not known. The CDR3: CASRRGGTEHTDTQYF. The CDR3 bases are TGCGCCAGCAGGCGAGGTGGGACGGAACATACAGATACGCAGTATTTT.